This T cell receptor beta chain was documented in a study of tumor-infiltrating lymphocytes in oesophageal squamous cell carcinoma. Each CDR3 protein gets one entry after TCRdb re-called the PCR reads with MiXCR. The data show just over 15,000 distinct CDR3 sequences, around 50% seen once. Germline V gene lookup returns CDR1 DFQATT and CDR2 SNEGSKA (reference sequence). The CDR3 consists of 13 residues. Trimming cost V 2 bases and J 4 bases, with 11 bases left between them. The sequence was obtained from a male donor with esophageal squamous cell carcinoma. The V and J genes are TRBV20-1 and TRBJ1-1; D remains ambiguous. The sequenced sample consisted of esophageal tumor tissue. The CDR3 nucleotides read TGCAGTGCTAGAAGACAAAGAGGCACTGAAGCTTTCTTT. Amino acid sequence: CSARRQRGTEAFF.